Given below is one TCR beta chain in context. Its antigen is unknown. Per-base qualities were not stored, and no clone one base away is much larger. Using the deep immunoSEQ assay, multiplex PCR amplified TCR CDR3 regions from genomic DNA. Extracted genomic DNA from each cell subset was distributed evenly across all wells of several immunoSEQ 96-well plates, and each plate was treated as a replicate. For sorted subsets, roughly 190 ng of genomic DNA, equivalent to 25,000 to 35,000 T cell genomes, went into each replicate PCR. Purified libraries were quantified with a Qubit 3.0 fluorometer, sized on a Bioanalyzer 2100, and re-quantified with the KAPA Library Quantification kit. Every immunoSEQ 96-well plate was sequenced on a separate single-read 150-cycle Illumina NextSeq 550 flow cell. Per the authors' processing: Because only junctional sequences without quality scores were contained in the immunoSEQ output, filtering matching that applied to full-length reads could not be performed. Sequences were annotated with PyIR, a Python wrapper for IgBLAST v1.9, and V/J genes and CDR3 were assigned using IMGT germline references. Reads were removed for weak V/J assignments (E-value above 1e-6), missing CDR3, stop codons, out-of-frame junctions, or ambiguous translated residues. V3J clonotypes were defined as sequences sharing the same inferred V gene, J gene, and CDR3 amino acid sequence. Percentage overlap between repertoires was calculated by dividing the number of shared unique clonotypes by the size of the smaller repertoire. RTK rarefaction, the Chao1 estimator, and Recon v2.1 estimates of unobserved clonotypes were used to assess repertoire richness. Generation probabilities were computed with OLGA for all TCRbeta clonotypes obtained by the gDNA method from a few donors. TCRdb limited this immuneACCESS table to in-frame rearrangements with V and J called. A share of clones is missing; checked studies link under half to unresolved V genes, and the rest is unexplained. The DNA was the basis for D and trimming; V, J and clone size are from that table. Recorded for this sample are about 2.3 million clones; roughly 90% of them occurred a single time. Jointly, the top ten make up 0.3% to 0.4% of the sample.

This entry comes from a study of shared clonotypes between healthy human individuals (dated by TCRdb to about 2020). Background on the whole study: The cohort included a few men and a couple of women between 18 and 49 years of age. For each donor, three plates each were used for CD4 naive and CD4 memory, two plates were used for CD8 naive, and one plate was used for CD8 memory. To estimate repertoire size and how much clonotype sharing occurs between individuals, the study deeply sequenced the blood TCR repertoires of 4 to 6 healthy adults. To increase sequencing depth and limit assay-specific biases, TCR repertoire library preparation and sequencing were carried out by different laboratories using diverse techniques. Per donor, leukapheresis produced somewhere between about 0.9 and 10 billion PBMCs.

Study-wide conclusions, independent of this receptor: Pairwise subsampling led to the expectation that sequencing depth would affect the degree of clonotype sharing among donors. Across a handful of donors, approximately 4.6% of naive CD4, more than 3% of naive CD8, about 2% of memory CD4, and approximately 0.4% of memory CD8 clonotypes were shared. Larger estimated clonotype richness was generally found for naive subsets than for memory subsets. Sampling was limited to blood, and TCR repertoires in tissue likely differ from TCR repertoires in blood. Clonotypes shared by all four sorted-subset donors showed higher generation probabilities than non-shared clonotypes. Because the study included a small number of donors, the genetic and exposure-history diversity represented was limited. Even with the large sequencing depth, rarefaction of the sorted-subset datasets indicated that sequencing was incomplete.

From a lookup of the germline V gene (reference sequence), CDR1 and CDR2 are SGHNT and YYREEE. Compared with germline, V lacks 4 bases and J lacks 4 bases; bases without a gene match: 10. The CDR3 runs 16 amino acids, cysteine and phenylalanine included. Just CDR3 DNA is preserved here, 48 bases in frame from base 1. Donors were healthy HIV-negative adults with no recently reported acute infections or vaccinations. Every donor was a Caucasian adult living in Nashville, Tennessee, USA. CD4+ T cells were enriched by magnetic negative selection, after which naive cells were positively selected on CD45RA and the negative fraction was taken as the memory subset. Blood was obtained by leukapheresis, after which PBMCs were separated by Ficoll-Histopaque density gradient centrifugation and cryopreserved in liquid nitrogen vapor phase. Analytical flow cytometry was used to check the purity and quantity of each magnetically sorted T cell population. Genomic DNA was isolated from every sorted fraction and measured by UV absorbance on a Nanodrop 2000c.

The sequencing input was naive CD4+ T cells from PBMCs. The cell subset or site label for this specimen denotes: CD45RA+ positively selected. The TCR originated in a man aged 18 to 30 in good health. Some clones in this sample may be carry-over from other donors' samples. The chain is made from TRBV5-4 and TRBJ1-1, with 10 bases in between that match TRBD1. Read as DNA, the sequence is TGTGCCAGCAGCCCCCCGGGGGGACAGGGGCCCACTGAAGCTTTCTTT. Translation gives CASSPPGGQGPTEAFF.